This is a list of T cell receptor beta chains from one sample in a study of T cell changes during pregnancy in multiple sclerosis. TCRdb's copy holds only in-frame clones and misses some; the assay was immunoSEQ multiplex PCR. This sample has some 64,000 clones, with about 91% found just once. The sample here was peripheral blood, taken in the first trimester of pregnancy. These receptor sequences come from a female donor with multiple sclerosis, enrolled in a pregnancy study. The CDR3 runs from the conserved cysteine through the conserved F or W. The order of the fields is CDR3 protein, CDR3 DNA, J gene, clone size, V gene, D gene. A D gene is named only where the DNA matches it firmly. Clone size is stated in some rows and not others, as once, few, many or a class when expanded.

cdr3_aa: CASTDSKYPQHF; cdr3_nt: TGTGCCAGTACAGATAGCAAGTATCCCCAGCATTTT; j_call: TRBJ1-5; clone_size: .; v_call: TRBV19; d_call: .
cdr3_aa: CASSSDSTAAGELFF; cdr3_nt: TGTGCCAGCAGCTCAGACAGTACCGCGGCCGGGGAGCTGTTTTTT; j_call: TRBJ2-2; clone_size: .; v_call: TRBV7-3; d_call: .
cdr3_aa: CASSPGIGGEQFF; cdr3_nt: TGCGCCAGCAGCCCGGGGATAGGGGGTGAGCAGTTCTTC; j_call: TRBJ2-1; clone_size: .; v_call: TRBV5-1; d_call: .
cdr3_aa: CASSSGTFSEAFF; cdr3_nt: TGTGCCAGCAGCTCTGGGACTTTCTCTGAAGCTTTCTTT; j_call: TRBJ1-1; clone_size: .; v_call: TRBV28; d_call: .
cdr3_aa: CASSPGTSGRVGETQYF; cdr3_nt: TGTGCCAGCAGCCCCGGGACTAGCGGGAGGGTCGGGGAGACCCAGTACTTC; j_call: TRBJ2-5; clone_size: .; v_call: TRBV11-2; d_call: TRBD2
cdr3_aa: CASSPGTGGPGELFF; cdr3_nt: TGTGCCAGCAGCCCCGGGACGGGGGGCCCCGGGGAGCTGTTTTTT; j_call: TRBJ2-2; clone_size: once; v_call: TRBV7-6; d_call: .
cdr3_aa: CAWTQTRGEAFF; cdr3_nt: TGTGCCTGGACACAGACGCGGGGTGAAGCTTTCTTT; j_call: TRBJ1-1; clone_size: once; v_call: TRBV30; d_call: .
cdr3_aa: CASSPSGRWETQYF; cdr3_nt: TGTGCCAGCAGCCCTAGCGGGAGGTGGGAGACCCAGTACTTC; j_call: TRBJ2-5; clone_size: .; v_call: TRBV7-3; d_call: TRBD2
cdr3_aa: CASSPLRRDGVDEQFF; cdr3_nt: TGCGCCAGCAGCCCTCTTCGGCGGGACGGGGTGGATGAGCAGTTCTTC; j_call: TRBJ2-1; clone_size: .; v_call: TRBV5-1; d_call: .
cdr3_aa: CASSELGGGYGYTF; cdr3_nt: TGTGCCAGCAGTGAACTGGGAGGGGGCTATGGCTACACCTTC; j_call: TRBJ1-2; clone_size: .; v_call: TRBV2; d_call: .
cdr3_aa: CASSFGVGSPGLSGYTF; cdr3_nt: TGTGCCAGCAGCTTCGGAGTTGGTTCCCCCGGTCTGTCTGGCTACACCTTC; j_call: TRBJ1-2; clone_size: .; v_call: TRBV7-9; d_call: .
cdr3_aa: CASSEFGQGATQYF; cdr3_nt: TGCGCCAGCAGTGAGTTTGGACAGGGTGCGACCCAGTACTTC; j_call: TRBJ2-5; clone_size: .; v_call: TRBV10-1; d_call: TRBD1
cdr3_aa: CAWRLTGGAYSPLHF; cdr3_nt: TGTGCCTGGAGGCTTACAGGGGGGGCATACTCACCCCTCCACTTT; j_call: TRBJ1-6; clone_size: .; v_call: TRBV30; d_call: TRBD1
cdr3_aa: CASSSFSGYTF; cdr3_nt: TGTGCCAGCAGCTCGTTCAGTGGCTACACCTTC; j_call: TRBJ1-2; clone_size: .; v_call: TRBV7-2; d_call: .
cdr3_aa: CASSMEARNSYNEQFF; cdr3_nt: TGTGCCAGTAGTATGGAGGCCAGGAACTCCTACAATGAGCAGTTCTTC; j_call: TRBJ2-1; clone_size: once; v_call: TRBV19; d_call: .
cdr3_aa: CAWNPGGTREQYF; cdr3_nt: TGTGCCTGGAACCCCGGCGGGACGCGCGAGCAGTACTTC; j_call: TRBJ2-7; clone_size: .; v_call: TRBV30; d_call: .
cdr3_aa: CASSDLAGGGNQPQHF; cdr3_nt: TGTGCCAGCAGTGATCTGGCGGGGGGGGGCAATCAGCCCCAGCATTTT; j_call: TRBJ1-5; clone_size: .; v_call: TRBV6-1; d_call: .
cdr3_aa: CASSYTSGSTDTQYF; cdr3_nt: TGCGCCAGCAGCTACACTAGCGGGAGTACAGATACGCAGTATTTT; j_call: TRBJ2-3; clone_size: .; v_call: TRBV4-1; d_call: TRBD2
cdr3_aa: CASSAQSGGVDEQFF; cdr3_nt: TGTGCCAGCAGCGCCCAGTCGGGAGGAGTCGATGAGCAGTTCTTC; j_call: TRBJ2-1; clone_size: .; v_call: TRBV9; d_call: TRBD2
cdr3_aa: CASSSGTGGPYF; cdr3_nt: TGTGCCAGCAGCTCGGGGACCGGGGGGCCGTACTTC; j_call: TRBJ2-7; clone_size: .; v_call: TRBV7-2; d_call: .
cdr3_aa: CASSYDTSGTDEQFF; cdr3_nt: TGTGCCAGCAGTTATGATACTAGCGGAACCGATGAGCAGTTCTTC; j_call: TRBJ2-1; clone_size: .; v_call: TRBV6-6; d_call: TRBD2
cdr3_aa: CASSLEGTGKGTDTQYF; cdr3_nt: TGTGCCAGCAGCTTGGAGGGTACAGGGAAAGGGACAGATACGCAGTATTTT; j_call: TRBJ2-3; clone_size: .; v_call: TRBV5-6; d_call: .
cdr3_aa: CASSLGGYSNYGYTF; cdr3_nt: TGTGCCAGCAGTTTAGGAGGGTACTCTAACTATGGCTACACCTTC; j_call: TRBJ1-2; clone_size: once; v_call: TRBV28; d_call: .
cdr3_aa: CASRDRGRPEAFF; cdr3_nt: TGTGCCAGCAGAGACAGGGGGCGACCTGAAGCTTTCTTT; j_call: TRBJ1-1; clone_size: .; v_call: TRBV6-5; d_call: TRBD1
cdr3_aa: CASSEVWQGVYEQYF; cdr3_nt: TGTGCCAGCAGTGAAGTCTGGCAGGGTGTTTACGAGCAGTACTTC; j_call: TRBJ2-7; clone_size: .; v_call: TRBV6-1; d_call: .
cdr3_aa: CASSYTQGARSGYTF; cdr3_nt: TGTGCCAGCAGCTATACACAGGGGGCGCGTAGCGGCTACACCTTC; j_call: TRBJ1-2; clone_size: .; v_call: TRBV5-5; d_call: TRBD1
cdr3_aa: CASSSGGGYNEQFF; cdr3_nt: TGTGCCAGCAGCTCGGGGGGGGGTTACAATGAGCAGTTCTTC; j_call: TRBJ2-1; clone_size: once; v_call: TRBV11-1; d_call: TRBD2
cdr3_aa: CASSQAGTGDYEQYF; cdr3_nt: TGTGCCAGCAGCCAGGCCGGGACAGGGGACTACGAGCAGTACTTC; j_call: TRBJ2-7; clone_size: once; v_call: TRBV4-2; d_call: TRBD1
cdr3_aa: CASSLSSGNTIYF; cdr3_nt: TGTGCCAGCAGCTTGAGCTCTGGAAACACCATATATTTT; j_call: TRBJ1-3; clone_size: .; v_call: TRBV7-9; d_call: .
cdr3_aa: CASSYQRVGSNEQFF; cdr3_nt: TGTGCCAGCAGCTACCAACGAGTGGGCTCCAATGAGCAGTTCTTC; j_call: TRBJ2-1; clone_size: .; v_call: TRBV11-2; d_call: .
cdr3_aa: CASVDRNSGANVLTF; cdr3_nt: TGTGCCAGCGTGGACAGGAACTCTGGGGCCAACGTCCTGACTTTC; j_call: TRBJ2-6; clone_size: .; v_call: TRBV18; d_call: TRBD1
cdr3_aa: CAISAASGGPYEQYF; cdr3_nt: TGTGCCATCAGTGCGGCTAGCGGGGGGCCCTACGAGCAGTACTTC; j_call: TRBJ2-7; clone_size: .; v_call: TRBV10-3; d_call: TRBD2
cdr3_aa: CASRDSHTIYF; cdr3_nt: TGTGCCAGCAGAGACAGCCACACCATATATTTT; j_call: TRBJ1-3; clone_size: .; v_call: TRBV6-1; d_call: .
cdr3_aa: CASSYSGRENSPLHF; cdr3_nt: TGTGCCAGCAGTTACTCAGGCAGGGAAAATTCACCCCTCCACTTT; j_call: TRBJ1-6; clone_size: few; v_call: TRBV6-5; d_call: .
cdr3_aa: CASSLQGTGELFF; cdr3_nt: TGTGCCAGCAGCTTACAGGGGACCGGGGAGCTGTTTTTT; j_call: TRBJ2-2; clone_size: .; v_call: TRBV5-6; d_call: TRBD1
cdr3_aa: CASSQGARSETQYF; cdr3_nt: TGTGCCAGCAGCCAGGGGGCGCGTTCGGAGACCCAGTACTTC; j_call: TRBJ2-5; clone_size: once; v_call: TRBV14; d_call: .
cdr3_aa: CASSLGTQEQETQYF; cdr3_nt: TGCGCCAGCAGCTTGGGTACGCAGGAACAAGAGACCCAGTACTTC; j_call: TRBJ2-5; clone_size: .; v_call: TRBV5-1; d_call: .
cdr3_aa: CASSIAVMNTEAFF; cdr3_nt: TGTGCCAGTAGTATTGCGGTTATGAACACTGAAGCTTTCTTT; j_call: TRBJ1-1; clone_size: .; v_call: TRBV19; d_call: .
cdr3_aa: CASSIDRISNQPQHF; cdr3_nt: TGTGCCAGTAGTATTGACAGGATAAGCAATCAGCCCCAGCATTTT; j_call: TRBJ1-5; clone_size: .; v_call: TRBV19; d_call: .
cdr3_aa: CASRTGRGETQYF; cdr3_nt: TGTGCCTCAAGGACCGGGAGGGGAGAGACCCAGTACTTC; j_call: TRBJ2-5; clone_size: .; v_call: TRBV2; d_call: TRBD2
cdr3_aa: CASIQGTYGYTF; cdr3_nt: TGTGCCAGCATCCAGGGGACCTATGGCTACACCTTC; j_call: TRBJ1-2; clone_size: .; v_call: TRBV19; d_call: .
cdr3_aa: CASSLVTARVQNTEAFF; cdr3_nt: TGTGCCAGCAGCTTAGTTACGGCCAGGGTTCAGAACACTGAAGCTTTCTTT; j_call: TRBJ1-1; clone_size: once; v_call: TRBV7-9; d_call: .